This T cell receptor (beta chain) was sequenced in a study of cytomegalovirus exposure and HLA in healthy donors. PCR was performed using 60 Vbeta and 13 Jbeta primers. TCRdb's table, derived via immunoSEQ multiplex PCR, lists solely in-frame clones and lacks some. The data show around 170,000 clones, more than 65% seen once. This clone was recorded a few times. Trimming removed 5 bases at V and 5 bases at J, with 15 bases between. CDR3 length: 14 amino acids. Germline values: CDR1 MGHRA, CDR2 YSYEKL. Sequencing was performed on PBMCs. The chain links TRBV4-1 to TRBJ2-5, with D tentatively TRBD2 (6 bases). The receptor comes from a man aged 50 or older in good health and CMV-seronegative. As DNA, the CDR3 is TGCGCCAGCAGCTCACCCACTGGGGGGGAGACCCAGTACTTC. Its translation: CASSSPTGGETQYF.